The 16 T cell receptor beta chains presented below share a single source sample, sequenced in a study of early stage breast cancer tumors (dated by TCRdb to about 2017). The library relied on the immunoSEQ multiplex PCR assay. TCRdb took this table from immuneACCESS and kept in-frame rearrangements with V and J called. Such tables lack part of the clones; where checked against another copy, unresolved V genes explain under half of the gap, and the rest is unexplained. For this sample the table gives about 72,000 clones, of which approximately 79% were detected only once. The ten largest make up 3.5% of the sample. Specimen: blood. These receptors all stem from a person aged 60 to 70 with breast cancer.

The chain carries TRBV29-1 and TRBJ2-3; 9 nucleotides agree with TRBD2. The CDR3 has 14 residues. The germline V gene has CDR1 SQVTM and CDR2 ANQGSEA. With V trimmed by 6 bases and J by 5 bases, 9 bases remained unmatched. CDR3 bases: TGCAGCGTGGGCGCGGGAGGGGGGGAAGATACGCAGTATTTT. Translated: CSVGAGGGEDTQYF.

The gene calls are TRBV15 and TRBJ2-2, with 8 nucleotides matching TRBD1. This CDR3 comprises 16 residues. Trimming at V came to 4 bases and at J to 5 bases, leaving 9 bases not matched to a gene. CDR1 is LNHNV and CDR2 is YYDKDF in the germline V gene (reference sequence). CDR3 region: CATSNDQGARTGELFF. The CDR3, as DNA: TGTGCCACCAGCAACGACCAGGGGGCGCGGACCGGGGAGCTGTTTTTT.

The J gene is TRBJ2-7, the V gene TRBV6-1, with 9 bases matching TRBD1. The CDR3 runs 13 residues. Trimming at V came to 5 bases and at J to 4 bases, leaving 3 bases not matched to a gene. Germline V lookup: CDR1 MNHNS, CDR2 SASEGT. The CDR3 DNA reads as TGTGCCAGCAGTATGGGACAGGGTTACGAGCAGTACTTC. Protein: CASSMGQGYEQYF.

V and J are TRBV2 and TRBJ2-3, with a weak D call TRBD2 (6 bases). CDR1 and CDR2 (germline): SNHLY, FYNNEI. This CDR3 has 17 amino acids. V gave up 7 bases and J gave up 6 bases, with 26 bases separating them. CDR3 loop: CASTLGGSGAPGDTQYF. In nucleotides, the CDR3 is TGTGCCAGCACCCTCGGGGGTTCCGGGGCCCCAGGGGATACGCAGTATTTT.

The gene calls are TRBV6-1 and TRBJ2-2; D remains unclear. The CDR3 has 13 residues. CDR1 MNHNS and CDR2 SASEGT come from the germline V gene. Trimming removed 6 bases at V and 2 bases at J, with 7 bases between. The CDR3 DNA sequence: TGTGCCAGCAGAATACAAAACACCGGGGAGCTGTTTTTT. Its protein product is CASRIQNTGELFF.

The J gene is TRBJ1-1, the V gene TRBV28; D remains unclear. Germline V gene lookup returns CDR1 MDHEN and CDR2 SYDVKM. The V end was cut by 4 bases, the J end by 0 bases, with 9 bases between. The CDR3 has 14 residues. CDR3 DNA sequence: TGTGCCAGCAGTTCCCCGACGGTGAACACTGAAGCTTTCTTT. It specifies CASSSPTVNTEAFF.

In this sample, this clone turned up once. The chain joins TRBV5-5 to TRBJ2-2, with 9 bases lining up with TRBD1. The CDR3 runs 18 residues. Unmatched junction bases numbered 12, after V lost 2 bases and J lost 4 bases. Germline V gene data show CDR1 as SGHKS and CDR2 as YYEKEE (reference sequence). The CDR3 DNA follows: TGTGCCAGCAGCTTATGGGACAGGGCTTTCGCGGGCACCGGGGAGCTGTTTTTT. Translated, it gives CASSLWDRAFAGTGELFF.

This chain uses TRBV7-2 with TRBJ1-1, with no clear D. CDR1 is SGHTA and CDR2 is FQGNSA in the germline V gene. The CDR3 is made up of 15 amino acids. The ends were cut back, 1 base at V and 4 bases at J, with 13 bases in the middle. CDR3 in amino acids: CASSLVGRTATEAFF. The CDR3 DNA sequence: TGTGCCAGCAGCTTAGTTGGACGTACGGCCACTGAAGCTTTCTTT.

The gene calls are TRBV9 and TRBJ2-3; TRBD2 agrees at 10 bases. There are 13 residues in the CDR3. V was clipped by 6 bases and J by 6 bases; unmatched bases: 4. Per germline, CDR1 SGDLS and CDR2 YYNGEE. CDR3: CASNQRGGDTQYF. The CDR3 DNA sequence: TGTGCCAGCAATCAGCGGGGGGGCGATACGCAGTATTTT.

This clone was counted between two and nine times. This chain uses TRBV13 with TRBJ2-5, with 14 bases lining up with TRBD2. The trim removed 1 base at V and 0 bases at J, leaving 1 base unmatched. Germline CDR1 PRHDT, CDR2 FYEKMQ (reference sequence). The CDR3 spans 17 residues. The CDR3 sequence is CASSLVGLAGDQETQYF. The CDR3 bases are TGTGCCAGCAGCTTAGTGGGACTAGCGGGGGACCAAGAGACCCAGTACTTC.

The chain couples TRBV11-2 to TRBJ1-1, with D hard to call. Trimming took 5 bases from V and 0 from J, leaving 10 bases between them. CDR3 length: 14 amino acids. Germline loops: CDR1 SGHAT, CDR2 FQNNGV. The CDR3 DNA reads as TGTGCCAGCAGCCTTAGCTCGGTGAACACTGAAGCTTTCTTT. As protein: CASSLSSVNTEAFF.

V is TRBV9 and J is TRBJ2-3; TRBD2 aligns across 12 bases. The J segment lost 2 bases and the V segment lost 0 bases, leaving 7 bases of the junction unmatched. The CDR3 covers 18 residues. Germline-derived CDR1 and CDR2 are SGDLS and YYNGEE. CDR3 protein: CASSVGPTSGGYTDTQYF. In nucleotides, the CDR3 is TGTGCCAGCAGCGTAGGGCCTACTAGCGGGGGGTACACAGATACGCAGTATTTT.

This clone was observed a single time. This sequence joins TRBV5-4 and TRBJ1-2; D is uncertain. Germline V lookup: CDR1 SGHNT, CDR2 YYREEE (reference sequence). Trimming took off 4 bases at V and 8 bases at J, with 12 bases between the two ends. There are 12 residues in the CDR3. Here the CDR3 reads CASSPIGEGYTF. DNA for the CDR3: TGTGCCAGCAGCCCAATCGGGGAGGGCTACACCTTC.

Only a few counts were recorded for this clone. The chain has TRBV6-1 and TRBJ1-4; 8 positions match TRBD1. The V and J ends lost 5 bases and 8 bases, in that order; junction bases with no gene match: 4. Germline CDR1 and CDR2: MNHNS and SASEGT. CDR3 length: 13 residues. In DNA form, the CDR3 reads TGTGCCAGCAGTACCTCAGGGGGCGAAAAACTGTTTTTT. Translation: CASSTSGGEKLFF.

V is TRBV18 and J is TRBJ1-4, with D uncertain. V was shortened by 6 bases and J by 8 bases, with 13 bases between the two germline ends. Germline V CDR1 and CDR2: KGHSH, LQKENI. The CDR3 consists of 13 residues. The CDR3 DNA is TGTGCCAGCTCCCCCACGGGCCAAGAAAAACTGTTTTTT. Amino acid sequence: CASSPTGQEKLFF.

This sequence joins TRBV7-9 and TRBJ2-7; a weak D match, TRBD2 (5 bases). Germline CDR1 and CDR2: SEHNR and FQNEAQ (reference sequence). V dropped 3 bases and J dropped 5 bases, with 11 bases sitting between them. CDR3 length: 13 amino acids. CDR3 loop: CASSFQRANEQYF. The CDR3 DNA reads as TGTGCCAGCAGCTTCCAGAGGGCAAACGAGCAGTACTTC.